This T cell receptor (beta chain) was captured in a study of blood T cell repertoires in COVID-19. Study details: T cells, B-cell-depleted T cells, or PBMCs supplied cDNA or gDNA.

Only in-frame clones appear in the TCRdb table, and some are missing; sequencing was by immunoSEQ multiplex PCR. Among tens of thousands of clones, about 89% were seen once, and the ten largest hold around 5%. Source material: peripheral blood. The source of this sequence is a man in his fifties with active or convalescent COVID-19.

The CDR3: CASSHTQGRSPLHF. The DNA of the CDR3 is TGTGCCAGCAGCCACACCCAGGGGAGATCACCCCTCCACTTT. This chain links TRBV3-1 (or the pseudogene TRBV3-2) with TRBJ1-6; TRBD1 is a possible D gene (6 bases). The V gene lost 3 bases and the J gene lost 10 bases, with 13 bases spanning the gap. The CDR3 contains 14 residues. Germline V lookup: CDR1 LGHDT, CDR2 YNNKEL (reference sequence).